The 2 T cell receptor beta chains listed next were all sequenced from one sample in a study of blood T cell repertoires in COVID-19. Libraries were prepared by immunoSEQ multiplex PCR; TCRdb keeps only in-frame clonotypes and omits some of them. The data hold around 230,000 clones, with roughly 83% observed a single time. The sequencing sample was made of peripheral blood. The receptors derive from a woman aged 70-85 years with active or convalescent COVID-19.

CDR3: CAWSAGQTEKLFF. The DNA of the CDR3 is TGTGCCTGGAGTGCCGGACAGACTGAAAAACTGTTTTTT. This sequence joins TRBV30 and TRBJ1-4; possibly TRBD1 for D (6 bases). This CDR3 is built from 13 residues. The germline V gene encodes CDR1 GTSNPN and CDR2 SVGIG (reference sequence). Deletions cut 1 base from V and 7 bases from J, with 10 bases between.

The CDR3 here is CASSQDSGLAGGGTQYF. The CDR3 DNA sequence: TGTGCCAGCAGCCAAGATTCCGGACTAGCGGGAGGAGGAACGCAGTATTTT. The chain is built from TRBV3-1 (or the pseudogene TRBV3-2) and TRBJ2-3; TRBD2 matches 14 bases. This CDR3 spans 17 amino acids. Trimming removed 0 bases from V and 9 bases from J; junction bases left unmatched: 8. Germline V gives CDR1 LGHDT, CDR2 YNNKEL (reference sequence).